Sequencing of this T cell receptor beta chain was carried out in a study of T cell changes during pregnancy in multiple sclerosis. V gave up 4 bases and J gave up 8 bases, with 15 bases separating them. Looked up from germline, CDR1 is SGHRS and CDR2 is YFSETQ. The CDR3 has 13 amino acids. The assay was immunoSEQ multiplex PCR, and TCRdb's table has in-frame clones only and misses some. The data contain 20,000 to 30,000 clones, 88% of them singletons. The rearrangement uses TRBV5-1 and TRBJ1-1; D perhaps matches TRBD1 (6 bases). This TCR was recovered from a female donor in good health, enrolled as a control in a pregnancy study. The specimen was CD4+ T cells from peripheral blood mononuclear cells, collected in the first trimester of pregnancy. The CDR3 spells CASSPGGGDEAFF. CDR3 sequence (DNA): TGCGCCAGCAGCCCTGGAGGGGGGGACGAAGCTTTCTTT. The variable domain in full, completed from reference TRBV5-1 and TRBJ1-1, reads KAGVTQTPRYLIKTRGQQVTLSCSPISGHRSVSWYQQTPGQGLQFLFEYFSETQRNKGNFPGRFSGRQFSNSRSEMNVSTLELGDSALYLCASSPGGGDEAFFGQGTRLTVV.